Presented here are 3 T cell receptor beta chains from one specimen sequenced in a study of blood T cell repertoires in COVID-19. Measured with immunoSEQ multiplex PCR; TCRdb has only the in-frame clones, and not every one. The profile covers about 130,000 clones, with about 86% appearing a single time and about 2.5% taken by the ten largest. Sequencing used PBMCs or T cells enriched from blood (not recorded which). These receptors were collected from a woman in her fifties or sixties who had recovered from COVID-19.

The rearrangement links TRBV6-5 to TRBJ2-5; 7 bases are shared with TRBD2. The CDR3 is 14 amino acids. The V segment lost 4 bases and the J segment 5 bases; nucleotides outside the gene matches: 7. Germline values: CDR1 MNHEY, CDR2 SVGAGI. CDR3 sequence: CASSFRLAGETQYF. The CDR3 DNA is TGTGCCAGCAGTTTCCGACTAGCCGGTGAGACCCAGTACTTC.

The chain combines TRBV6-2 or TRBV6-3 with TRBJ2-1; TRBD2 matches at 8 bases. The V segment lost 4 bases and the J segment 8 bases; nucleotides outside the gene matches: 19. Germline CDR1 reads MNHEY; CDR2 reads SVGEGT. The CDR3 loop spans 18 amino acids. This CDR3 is CASSSALKGGGSVDEQFF. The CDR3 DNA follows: TGTGCCAGCAGTTCCGCACTGAAGGGCGGGGGGTCGGTCGATGAGCAGTTCTTC.

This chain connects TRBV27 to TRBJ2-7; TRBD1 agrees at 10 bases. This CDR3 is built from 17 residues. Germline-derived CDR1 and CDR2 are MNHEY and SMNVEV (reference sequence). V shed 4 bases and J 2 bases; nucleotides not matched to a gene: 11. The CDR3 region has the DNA TGTGCCAGCAGTTCCTACCCCCGGACAGGGGGACCCTACGAGCAGTACTTC. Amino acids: CASSSYPRTGGPYEQYF.